Following are 18 T cell receptor beta chains from one sample sequenced in a study of T cells in localized non-small cell lung cancer. Only in-frame clones appear in the TCRdb table, and some are missing; sequencing was by immunoSEQ multiplex PCR. The sample holds about 83,000 clones, approximately 80% seen once. Specimen: peripheral blood, collected before any cancer treatment. The receptors originated from a female donor aged 60 or older with stage I lung adenocarcinoma.

The gene calls are TRBV9 and TRBJ1-1; D gene unclear. V was trimmed by 2 bases and J by 6 bases, leaving 20 bases between them. Germline CDR1 is SGDLS and CDR2 is YYNGEE. This CDR3 region has 16 residues. CDR3 sequence (DNA): TGTGCCAGCAGCGTCACTGGGTGGGGATTAGGCGCTGAAGCTTTCTTT. Amino acids: CASSVTGWGLGAEAFF.

The chain has TRBV6-5 and TRBJ1-6; 8 bases agree with TRBD1. CDR1 and CDR2 from the germline V gene are MNHEY and SVGAGI. This CDR3 has 15 amino acids. Trimming cost V 7 bases and J 7 bases; bases outside gene matches: 9. The CDR3 DNA sequence: TGTGCCAGCACTCAAAGGACAGGGCCGAATTCACCCCTCCACTTT. This translates into CASTQRTGPNSPLHF.

V and J are TRBV19 and TRBJ1-5, with D perhaps TRBD1 (6 bases). V gave up 6 bases and J gave up 2 bases, with 14 bases separating them. CDR1 and CDR2 from the germline V gene are LNHDA and SQIVND (reference sequence). This CDR3 is 15 amino acids long. The CDR3 loop reads CASRQQGNGNQPQHF. CDR3 in DNA: TGTGCCAGTAGACAACAGGGAAATGGCAATCAGCCCCAGCATTTT.

The gene calls are TRBV6-1 and TRBJ2-7, with 13 bases that match TRBD2. CDR1 MNHNS and CDR2 SASEGT come from the germline V gene. The V gene end was trimmed by 6 bases and the J gene end by 2 bases; junction bases not matched to a gene: 4. The CDR3 extends over 15 amino acids. The CDR3 DNA reads as TGTGCCAGCAGGGGGGGACTAGCGGGACCCTACGAGCAGTACTTC. Translation gives CASRGGLAGPYEQYF.

The chain joins TRBV6-1 to TRBJ2-7; 7 nucleotides align to TRBD1. Germline V CDR1 and CDR2: MNHNS, SASEGT. The junction had 5 bases not matched to a gene; V was cut back by 6 bases and J by 0 bases. There are 14 residues in the CDR3. The CDR3 loop reads CASRTRGSSYEQYF. The CDR3 DNA reads TGTGCCAGCAGAACCAGGGGGAGCTCCTACGAGCAGTACTTC.

This sequence joins TRBV10-3 and TRBJ2-3, with TRBD2 identical over 10 bases. CDR1 ENHRY and CDR2 SYGVKD come from the germline V gene. Trimming took 0 bases from V and 4 from J; bases not matched to a gene: 1. The CDR3 totals 15 residues. The CDR3 DNA follows: TGTGCCATCAGTGAGTCTCTAGCGGGGGCAGATACGCAGTATTTT. It codes for CAISESLAGADTQYF.

The genes are TRBV6-5 and TRBJ2-7; possibly TRBD1 for D (5 bases). This CDR3 contains 14 residues. V shed 2 bases and J shed 2 bases, with 10 bases lying between them. Germline V lookup: CDR1 MNHEY, CDR2 SVGAGI. The CDR3 reads CASSYAGNTYEQYF. The CDR3 DNA sequence: TGTGCCAGCAGTTACGCAGGGAATACCTACGAGCAGTACTTC.

The chain combines TRBV6-1 with TRBJ2-3, with D perhaps TRBD1 (5 bases). V was shortened by 2 bases and J by 6 bases, with 15 bases between the two germline ends. The germline V gene encodes CDR1 MNHNS and CDR2 SASEGT. CDR3 length equals 15 residues. DNA for the CDR3: TGTGCCAGCAGTGAAACAGGCAGGTCGTGGGATACGCAGTATTTT. Protein product: CASSETGRSWDTQYF.

The chain links TRBV9 to TRBJ2-3; no clear D gene. V shed 3 bases and J shed 0 bases, with 5 bases lying between them. Germline CDR1 SGDLS, CDR2 YYNGEE. This CDR3 has 13 residues. The CDR3 coding sequence is TGTGCCAGCAGCGCGTATAGCACAGATACGCAGTATTTT. Its protein is CASSAYSTDTQYF.

The chain links TRBV5-6 to TRBJ1-1; 10 nucleotides line up with TRBD1. The CDR3 is 14 amino acids. After removal of 3 bases from V and 7 bases from J, the junction contained 6 bases not matched to a gene. CDR1 is SGHDT and CDR2 is YYEEEE in the germline V gene. The chain's CDR3 is CASSSTGQGNEAFF. CDR3 DNA: TGTGCCAGCAGCTCCACGGGACAGGGGAATGAAGCTTTCTTT.

The chain employs TRBV19 and TRBJ1-1; D is unresolved. CDR1 and CDR2 from the germline V gene are LNHDA and SQIVND (reference sequence). Trimming cost V 7 bases and J 6 bases, with 18 bases left between them. The CDR3 has 14 residues. The CDR3 region has the DNA TGTGCCAGTAAAACCGAAGCAATTAGCTCTGAAGCTTTCTTT. Translation gives CASKTEAISSEAFF.

This clone was observed once. The chain recombines TRBV2 with TRBJ1-6, with 8 bases fitting TRBD1. Germline V lookup: CDR1 SNHLY, CDR2 FYNNEI. The ends lost 6 bases at V and 5 bases at J; junction bases unmatched: 9. The CDR3 is 16 amino acids. For the CDR3, the DNA is TGTGCCAGCAGACCTACAGGGGGAGCTAATAATTCACCCCTCCACTTT. It specifies CASRPTGGANNSPLHF.

This clone was observed a single time. The chain couples TRBV19 to TRBJ1-2; TRBD1 matches 10 bases. V was pared by 3 bases and J by 6 bases, with 7 bases of the junction left unmatched. This CDR3 contains 15 residues. Germline V CDR1 and CDR2: LNHDA, SQIVND (reference sequence). CDR3: CASSMGDRGQNGYTF. The CDR3 coding sequence is TGTGCCAGTAGTATGGGGGACAGGGGTCAAAATGGCTACACCTTC.

This clone was seen a few times. The gene calls are TRBV28 and TRBJ1-4; 8 bases align to TRBD1. V gave up 8 bases and J gave up 4 bases; unmatched junction bases: 3. Germline V gene data show CDR1 as MDHEN and CDR2 as SYDVKM. The CDR3 totals 13 residues. The CDR3 DNA is TGTGCCAGCCGCGGACAGGGTAATGAAAAACTGTTTTTT. As protein: CASRGQGNEKLFF.

J is TRBJ2-7 and V is TRBV5-6; D uncertain. The CDR3 loop spans 14 amino acids. Trimming removed 1 base from V and 5 bases from J, with 13 bases in between. Germline V gives CDR1 SGHDT, CDR2 YYEEEE. The CDR3 DNA sequence: TGTGCCAGCAGCTTGTCACTGAGCCCCAACGAGCAGTACTTC. This sequence encodes CASSLSLSPNEQYF.

J is TRBJ1-5 and V is TRBV2; TRBD1 might be the D (5 bases). Germline V CDR1 and CDR2: SNHLY, FYNNEI. The CDR3 loop spans 15 amino acids. Trimming removed 2 bases at V and 7 bases at J, with 15 bases between. Here the CDR3 DNA reads TGTGCCAGCAGTGAATTTACTGGCAGGGAACAGCCCCAGCATTTT. Protein: CASSEFTGREQPQHF.

The chain has TRBV28 and TRBJ2-1; D is uncertain. The CDR3 totals 14 residues. With 6 bases removed from V and 5 bases from J, the gap between germline ends came to 14 bases. Germline V gene sequence: CDR1 MDHEN, CDR2 SYDVKM. Here the CDR3 DNA reads TGTGCCAGCAGGGGTACATTAACGGACAATGAGCAGTTCTTC. Residues: CASRGTLTDNEQFF.

This clone was observed a single time. The chain is built from TRBV10-1 and TRBJ2-5, with 7 bases identical to TRBD2. Germline V gene data show CDR1 as WNHNN and CDR2 as SYGVQD (reference sequence). V was pared by 5 bases and J by 4 bases, with 19 bases of the junction left unmatched. The CDR3 runs 18 residues. The CDR3 loop is CASSRYMSGAWGGETQYF. In DNA form, the CDR3 reads TGCGCCAGCAGTAGGTACATGAGCGGGGCGTGGGGGGGAGAGACCCAGTACTTC.